Sequencing of this T cell receptor (beta chain) was carried out in a study of blood T cell repertoires in COVID-19. Study as a whole: Sources were T cells, B-cell-depleted T cells, or PBMCs; the material itself was cDNA or gDNA.

In the source study's methods: Reference gene primer amplification in the assay estimated nucleated cell counts. Assay used: immunoSEQ multiplex PCR; TCRdb lists only in-frame clones, some missing. From that table come the V and J calls and clone size; the DNA was used to work out D and trimming. The sample consists of approximately 300,000 clones, around 87% of them appearing once. Trimming removed 2 bases from V and 0 bases from J, with 11 bases in between. Germline values: CDR1 SGHVS, CDR2 FQNEAQ. The CDR3 has 16 amino acids. This clone has a handful of counts. Study members were between roughly 18 and 90 years old and lived in 24 US regions. Participants' own reports of clinical history determined their cohort assignment.

The TCR originated in a woman aged 25-40 years who had recovered from COVID-19. V is TRBV7-8 and J is TRBJ2-1, with a tentative D call TRBD1 (6 bases). The sequencing sample was made of PBMCs or T cells enriched from blood (not recorded which). The CDR3 reads CASSLSGGGSYNEQFF. In DNA, the CDR3 is TGTGCCAGCAGCTTAAGTGGGGGCGGCTCCTACAATGAGCAGTTCTTC.